This T cell receptor beta chain derives from a study of T-cell reconstitution after alpha-beta-depleted transplantation in children. Unique molecular identifiers tagged the TCRbeta library. Via MiXCR, TCRdb re-called the PCR reads, giving one row per CDR3 protein. Of roughly 500,000 distinct CDR3 sequences listed, around a third were seen once; the top ten hold around 2.5%. This clonotype was detected only a few times. The sequence was obtained from a human donor who donated a stem cell graft to a child with aplastic anemia. The source was PBMCs from the stem cell graft donor, collected from the stem cell graft.

CDR3 sequence reads: CASSLARRPRNEQFF. DNA for the CDR3: TGTGCCAGCAGTTTAGCCCGCAGGCCACGGAATGAGCAGTTCTTC. This chain uses TRBV12-3 or TRBV12-4 with TRBJ2-1; D remains ambiguous. The CDR3 runs to 15 residues. The V end lost 0 bases, the J end lost 7 bases, and 13 bases lay between the germline ends.